This T cell receptor beta chain was found in a study of graft-versus-host responses after intestinal transplantation (dated by TCRdb to 2020 to 2023). With respect to the entire study: The transplants that recipients received were multivisceral, liver-intestinal, or isolated intestinal. Every recipient was given anti-thymocyte globulin induction, followed by about three years of maintenance tacrolimus and steroids. Bulk TCR-beta CDR3 sequencing was used to track graft-versus-host and host-versus-graft alloreactive T cell clones in the graft, circulation and bone marrow after intestinal transplantation. To identify alloreactive clones, pre-transplant mixed lymphocyte reaction products were sequenced and then compared with unstimulated pre-transplant donor and recipient T cells. The cohort enrolled 20 to 30 intestinal transplant recipients, one of whom was a retransplant, and a few patients without pretransplant specimens were excluded. A peak of at least 4% donor T cells among recipient peripheral blood mononuclear cells was the definition used for donor T cell macrochimerism. Rather than being sequenced by the commercial service, samples from a few later patients were sequenced in-house on an Illumina MiSeq and processed with MiXCR. The research as a whole found: High GvH to HvG T cell clonal ratios were observed in the allografts of patients with donor T cell macrochimerism. GvH clones were detected in recipient bone marrow, and some appeared earlier in ileal mucosa or blood, consistent with an intestinal mucosal origin. The relatively low number and heterogeneity of intestinal transplant patients limited the conclusions. Early after transplant, peak levels of circulating GvH clones were found to be associated with declines in HvG clones.

This clone is categorized as medium-sized (0.01 to 0.1%). No much larger clone exists at a distance of one base, and base qualities are not known. CDR1 MGHRA and CDR2 YSYEKL were looked up in the germline V gene. Including the terminal cysteine and phenylalanine, the CDR3 comprises 14 residues. The DNA shown is the 42-base CDR3, in frame from base 1. The germline ends are 6 bases apart after V is trimmed by 1 base and J by 2 bases. Library preparation used the immunoSEQ multiplex PCR assay. For most patients, genomic DNA was isolated with the Qiagen DNeasy Blood and Tissue Kit and sent frozen to Adaptive Biotechnologies for TCR sequencing. For most patients, genomic DNA was subjected to high-throughput TCR-beta CDR3 sequencing by Adaptive Biotechnologies. As for how the authors treated the data: TCR sequencing data for some 17 patients were retrieved from Adaptive's ImmunoSEQ software; a few other patients were processed with MiXCR and VDJtools. To correct CD4 versus CD8 sorting errors, any sequence found in both subsets at a frequency ratio below 5:1 was removed. CDR3 nucleotide sequences shared between donor and recipient were removed because their origin could not be assigned. At least 2-fold expansion over unstimulated cells and a minimum CFSE-low frequency of 0.002% (template counts) or 0.001% (read counts) were required for clones to be classified as alloreactive. Clones detected in sequenced pre-transplant spleen, lymph node, or MLR CFSE-low populations of the donor or recipient were defined as mappable. Cumulative frequency of alloreactive clones was calculated as a percentage of all sequences weighted by copy number. Here the immuneACCESS table is served through TCRdb, limited to in-frame sequences with V and J called. Missing clones are a known gap in these copies; in checked studies unresolved V genes cover under half, and the rest lacks a known reason. D and trimming come from the DNA, and the V and J calls and clone size come from that table. This sample is represented by 20,000 to 25,000 clones; about 41% of them were singletons. Of the sample, over 1.1% is held by the ten largest clones.

The time point label, as the study defines it: cells obtained before transplantation from donor or recipient. Mixed lymphocyte reactions plated 200,000 CFSE-labeled pre-transplant responders with 200,000 irradiated violet-dye-labeled stimulators and were cultured for six to seven days. Proliferating CD3+CD4+CFSE-low and CD3+CD8+CFSE-low responder cells were FACS-sorted on a BD Influx sorter after the mixed lymphocyte reaction. This TCR came from a human patient who was an organ donor for intestinal transplantation. The sequence joins TRBV4-1 to TRBJ2-1; there is no confident call for the D gene. Sequencing was performed on alloreactive CD8+ T cells from a mixed lymphocyte reaction culture, taken before transplantation. Taken with the paper, the label for cell subset or site translates to: CFSE-low proliferating T cells sorted from roughly 6-day pre-transplant mixed lymphocyte reaction (GvH or HvG direction). The bases read TGCGCCAGCAGCCAAGGGCAGGCCTACAATGAGCAGTTCTTC. Its protein product is CASSQGQAYNEQFF.